Sequencing of this T cell receptor (beta chain) was carried out in a study of pediatric ulcerative colitis. Study results and caveats: This repertoire reflects total lymphocytes rather than subpopulations like regulatory T cells. A couple of rectal CDR3 clonotypes occurred in all ulcerative colitis patients. Clonal expansions reduced rectal repertoire diversity in acute severe colitis.

Clones were read by immunoSEQ multiplex PCR, and TCRdb kept only the in-frame ones, dropping some. The data contain more than 50,000 clones, 77% of them singletons. The sample holds one count of this clone. Its specificity is unknown. Blood was drawn at the time of colonoscopy. The source is a boy younger than 18 with moderate ulcerative colitis. What was sequenced was blood.

As DNA, the CDR3 is TGTGCCAGCAGCTTAGGTACTGCCCAACCACTCTACGAGCAGTACTTC. This sequence encodes CASSLGTAQPLYEQYF. The V and J genes are TRBV7-6 and TRBJ2-7; D is uncertain. V lost 1 base and J lost 3, with 16 bases in between. The CDR3 sequence is 16 residues long. Germline V gene data show CDR1 as SGHVS and CDR2 as FNYEAQ.